This record covers a single T cell receptor beta chain. Antigen: not known. The data were obtained in a study of cytotoxic CD8 clonotypes in ibrutinib-treated CLL. The germline V gene encodes CDR1 SEHNR and CDR2 FQNEAQ (reference sequence). V gave up 4 bases and J gave up 13 bases, with 13 bases separating them. This CDR3 region has 11 residues. General observations from the study: Clonality increased at ibrutinib response, then returned toward baseline at progression. Public clonotypes, an uncommon group, contracted or remained stable on treatment.

Repertoires were generated with immunoSEQ multiplex PCR, while TCRdb's copy carries only in-frame clones and drops some. The sample carries 250,000 to 350,000 clones, approximately 79% recorded once. This chain links TRBV7-9 with TRBJ1-2; possibly TRBD1 for D (5 bases). The sequence derives from a human donor with chronic lymphocytic leukemia. The material was PBMCs, obtained at disease progression, from a patient treated with ibrutinib. CDR3 region: CASSSHFGGTF. CDR3 sequence (DNA): TGTGCCAGCAGCTCGCACTTTGGGGGCACCTTC.